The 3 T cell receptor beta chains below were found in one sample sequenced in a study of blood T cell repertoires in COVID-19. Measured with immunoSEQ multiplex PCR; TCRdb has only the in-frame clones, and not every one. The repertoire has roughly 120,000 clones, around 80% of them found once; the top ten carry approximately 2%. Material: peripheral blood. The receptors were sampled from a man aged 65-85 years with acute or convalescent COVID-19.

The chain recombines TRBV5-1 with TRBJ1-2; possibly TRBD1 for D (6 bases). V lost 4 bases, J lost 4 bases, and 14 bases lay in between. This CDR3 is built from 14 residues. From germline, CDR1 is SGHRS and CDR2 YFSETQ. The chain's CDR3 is CASSPPGTTYGYTF. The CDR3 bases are TGCGCCAGCAGCCCTCCGGGGACAACCTATGGCTACACCTTC.

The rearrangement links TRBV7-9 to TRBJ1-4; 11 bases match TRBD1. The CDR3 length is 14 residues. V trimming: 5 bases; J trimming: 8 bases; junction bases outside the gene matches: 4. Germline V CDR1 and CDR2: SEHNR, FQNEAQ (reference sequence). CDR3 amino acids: CASSRDRGSEKLFF. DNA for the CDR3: TGTGCCAGCAGCAGGGACAGGGGGTCGGAAAAACTGTTTTTT.

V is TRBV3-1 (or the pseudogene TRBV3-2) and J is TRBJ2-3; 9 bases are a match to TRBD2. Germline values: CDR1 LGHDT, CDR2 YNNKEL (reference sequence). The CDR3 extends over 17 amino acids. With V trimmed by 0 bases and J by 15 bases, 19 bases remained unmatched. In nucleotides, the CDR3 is TGTGCCAGCAGCCAAGAAAGGGGACTAGCCGAAGCACAGAGGCTCTATTTT. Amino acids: CASSQERGLAEAQRLYF.